The TCR beta chain under discussion was sequenced for a study of blood T cells in healthy people across ages. Each donor gave roughly 9.2 milliliters of peripheral blood. Then a second PCR, running roughly 7 to 11 cycles, was carried out with a sample-barcoded 5' primer and a J-beta primer mix. The authors tagged each cDNA molecule using a template-switch adaptor with 12 random nucleotides. TCRdb reprocessed the 5' RACE reads via MiXCR and lists one record per CDR3 protein. Of some 1.5 million distinct CDR3 sequences listed, about 28% are singletons. This clonotype was counted many times. Sequenced sample: blood. The sequence derives from a woman aged 30 to 39 in good health.

CDR3 nucleotides: TGTGCCAGCAGTCCCCCGCACTCCTACGAGCAGTACTTC. Translated: CASSPPHSYEQYF. The gene calls are TRBV6-1 and TRBJ2-7, with no clear D. Germline loops: CDR1 MNHNS, CDR2 SASEGT. The CDR3 spans 13 residues. Deletions cut 5 bases from V and 0 bases from J, with 8 bases between.